This TCR beta chain derives from a study of cytomegalovirus exposure and HLA in healthy donors. V was pared by 3 bases and J by 8 bases, with 19 bases between. In germline, CDR1 is GTSNPN, CDR2 SVGIG (reference sequence). The CDR3 spans 15 residues. As to this clone: The antigen remains unidentified.

Study-level findings and limits: The authors later found TCR association rates varying by HLA locus, with DRB1 most and HLA-C fewest. Sequence variants that were highly shared formed a cluster that was likely a sequencing artifact.

PCR used 60 Vbeta primers and 13 Jbeta primers. The table came from immunoSEQ multiplex PCR; TCRdb's copy has only in-frame clones and leaves some out. In the table there are about 180,000 clones, about 81% of which are singletons. The receptor's source is a man aged 35 to 55 in good health and CMV-seronegative. The specimen was PBMCs. The chain couples TRBV30 to TRBJ1-4; TRBD1 is a possible D gene (5 bases). The CDR3 region is CAWSAPGRAREKLFF. DNA for the CDR3: TGTGCCTGGAGCGCTCCTGGCAGGGCAAGAGAAAAACTGTTTTTT.